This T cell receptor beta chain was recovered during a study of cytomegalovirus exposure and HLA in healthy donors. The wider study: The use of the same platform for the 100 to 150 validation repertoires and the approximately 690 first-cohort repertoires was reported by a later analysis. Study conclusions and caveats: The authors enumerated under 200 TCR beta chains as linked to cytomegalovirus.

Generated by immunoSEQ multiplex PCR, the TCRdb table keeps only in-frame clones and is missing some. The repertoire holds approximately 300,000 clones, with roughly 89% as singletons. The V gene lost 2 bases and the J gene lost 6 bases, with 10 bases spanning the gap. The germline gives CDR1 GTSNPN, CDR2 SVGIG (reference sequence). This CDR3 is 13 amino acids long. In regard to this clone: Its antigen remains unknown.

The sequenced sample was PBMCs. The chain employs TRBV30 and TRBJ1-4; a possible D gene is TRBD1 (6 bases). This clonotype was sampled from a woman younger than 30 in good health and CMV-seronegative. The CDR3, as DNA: TGTGCCTGGAGTAACAGGGTGGATGAAAAACTGTTTTTT. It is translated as CAWSNRVDEKLFF.